Listed here are 19 T cell receptor beta chains from one sample, sequenced in a study of CD8+CD57+ T cells in acquired aplastic anemia. Profiling of TCR beta VDJ combinations and CDR3 sequences used genomic DNA as template. TCRdb used MiXCR to reprocess the reads, holding one entry per CDR3 protein. In the table there are some 200,000 distinct CDR3 sequences, nearly 50% of which are singletons. The sequenced patients had an expansion of CD8+CD57+ cells seen by flow cytometry. Sequenced: sorted CD4+, CD8+, or CD8+CD57+ T cells (not recorded which) from PBMCs. The receptors originated from a human donor with aplastic anemia.

This clonotype was observed once. This chain connects TRBV9 to TRBJ2-3; 10 positions agree with TRBD1. CDR1 SGDLS and CDR2 YYNGEE come from the germline V gene. This CDR3 comprises 16 residues. Unmatched junction bases numbered 9, after V lost 4 bases and J lost 4 bases. The chain's CDR3 is CASSSTGTGASDTQYF. Written as DNA, the CDR3 is TGTGCCAGCAGCTCAACCGGGACAGGGGCATCAGATACGCAGTATTTT.

The chain employs TRBV28 and TRBJ2-7, with no clear D. From germline, CDR1 is MDHEN and CDR2 SYDVKM. Trimming stripped 4 bases from V and 0 bases from J, with 7 bases between. This CDR3 has 13 amino acids. The CDR3 coding sequence is TGTGCCAGCAGTTCCAGCGACTCCTACGAGCAGTACTTC. As protein: CASSSSDSYEQYF.

Note on this clonotype: This may be a read error: a much more frequent sequence differs by one nucleotide. This rearrangement joins TRBV5-1 to TRBJ1-5; a possible D gene is TRBD1 (6 bases). Germline V gives CDR1 SGHRS, CDR2 YFSETQ. Trimming left V 4 bases short and J 4 bases short, with 15 bases between. CDR3 length: 15 residues. CDR3 loop: CASSLLGAPNQPQHF. In nucleotides, the CDR3 is TGCGCCAGCAGCCTGCTGGGGGCTCCTAATCAGCCCCAGCATTTT.

This clonotype was seen more than once but under ten times. The chain combines TRBV30 with TRBJ2-5; 12 bases agree with TRBD2. The CDR3 length is 14 residues. Germline CDR1 and CDR2: GTSNPN and SVGIG (reference sequence). The ends lost 1 base at V and 4 bases at J; junction bases unmatched: 1. CDR3: CAWSAGLAGETQYF. The CDR3 DNA reads as TGTGCCTGGAGTGCGGGACTAGCGGGAGAGACCCAGTACTTC.

The chain employs TRBV7-9 and TRBJ1-6; 9 bases line up with TRBD1. The V gene's germline CDR1 is SEHNR and CDR2 FQNEAQ (reference sequence). After removal of 2 bases from V and 9 bases from J, the junction contained 5 bases not matched to a gene. This CDR3 comprises 15 residues. The CDR3 sequence: CASSLQTGGISPLHF. The CDR3 DNA reads as TGTGCCAGCAGCTTACAGACAGGGGGAATTTCACCCCTCCACTTT.

On this clonotype itself: Mismatch with germline at one junction end may stem from a read error. The chain recombines TRBV5-1 with TRBJ2-5, with 8 bases fitting TRBD2. CDR1 and CDR2 (germline): SGHRS, YFSETQ. This CDR3 has 15 amino acids. The CDR3 bases are TGCGCCAGCAGCCTCTTAGCGGGAATACAAGAGACCCGGTACTTC. It specifies CASSLLAGIQETRYF.

This clonotype has just a few counts. The chain carries TRBV15 and TRBJ1-5; TRBD1 matches at 7 bases. The CDR3 sequence is 17 residues long. Germline V lookup: CDR1 LNHNV, CDR2 YYDKDF (reference sequence). After removal of 1 base from V and 1 base from J, the junction contained 7 bases not matched to a gene. This CDR3 reads CATSRGQGHMSNQPQHF. As DNA, the CDR3 is TGTGCCACCAGCAGAGGACAGGGACATATGAGCAATCAGCCCCAGCATTTT.

As for this clonotype: The junction departs from germline at one end; a sequencing error may be responsible. The DNA of the CDR3 is TGTGTCACCAGGAGAGCCGATCAGCCCCAGCATTTT. It codes for CVTRRADQPQHF. V and J are TRBV15 and TRBJ1-5; no reliable D call. The V gene's germline CDR1 is LNHNV and CDR2 YYDKDF (reference sequence). There are 12 residues in the CDR3.

Many counts were recorded for this clonotype. V usage is TRBV4-3 and J usage is TRBJ1-1; 7 bases agree with TRBD1. The germline V gene encodes CDR1 LGHNA and CDR2 YSLEER. This CDR3 region has 15 residues. Trimming took 2 bases from V and 5 from J; bases not matched to a gene: 8. CDR3 coding DNA: TGCGCCAGCAGCCAAACGCCGGGACAGCAGACTGAAGCTTTCTTT. Its protein product is CASSQTPGQQTEAFF.

This clonotype was seen ten or more times. J is TRBJ2-7 and V is TRBV7-2; D is unresolved. CDR3 size: 13 residues. CDR1 is SGHTA, CDR2 FQGNSA, per germline. The V gene lost 1 base and the J gene lost 3 bases, with 7 bases spanning the gap. The CDR3 nucleotides are TGTGCCAGCAGCTTAGGGGCAGTCTACGAGCAGTACTTC. As protein: CASSLGAVYEQYF.

The rearrangement uses TRBV24-1 and TRBJ2-1; D is perhaps TRBD2 (6 bases). The CDR3 consists of 16 residues. V was shortened by 4 bases and J by 4 bases, with 16 bases between the two germline ends. Germline assignment: CDR1 KGHDR and CDR2 SFDVKD. CDR3 amino acids: CATSDRSGRAYNEQFF. CDR3 sequence (DNA): TGTGCCACCAGTGACCGGAGCGGGCGGGCATACAATGAGCAGTTCTTC.

This clonotype occurred a few times. The V and J genes are TRBV10-3 and TRBJ1-5, with D hard to call. Deletions cut 1 base from V and 3 bases from J, with 10 bases between. Germline V gives CDR1 ENHRY, CDR2 SYGVKD. There are 15 residues in the CDR3. The CDR3 nucleotides read TGTGCCATCAGTGAGTTTTCGTCTAACAATCAGCCCCAGCATTTT. It encodes CAISEFSSNNQPQHF.

This clonotype was counted a few times. This chain joins TRBV5-1 and TRBJ1-1; D perhaps matches TRBD1 (5 bases). V lost 0 bases and J lost 6, with 15 bases in between. Germline lookup yields CDR1 SGHRS and CDR2 YFSETQ. This CDR3 is built from 15 residues. CDR3 in amino acids: CASSLARGRGAEAFF. The CDR3 bases are TGCGCCAGCAGCTTGGCGCGGGGCCGCGGGGCTGAAGCTTTCTTT.

This clonotype has only one observation. A much larger clone differs by one base, so this may be a read error. The chain has TRBV11-1 and TRBJ1-1; D may be TRBD1 (6 bases). Trimming left V 5 bases short and J 10 bases short, with 32 bases between. CDR1 SGHAT and CDR2 FQDESV come from the germline V gene (reference sequence). This CDR3 comprises 18 residues. As DNA, the CDR3 is TGTGCCAGCAGCCCGTCGAGGGGGGGGGGCCCAGGATATAGCGGAGCTTTCTTT. This gives the protein CASSPSRGGGPGYSGAFF.

The chain combines TRBV2 with TRBJ2-7, with D possibly being TRBD1 (6 bases). V lost 5 bases and J 4 bases, leaving 9 bases between the germline ends. Germline loops: CDR1 SNHLY, CDR2 FYNNEI. The CDR3 covers 12 residues. The CDR3, as DNA: TGTGCCAGCAGTAGACAGGAGTACGAGCAGTACTTC. It specifies CASSRQEYEQYF.

This clonotype was seen many times. This rearrangement joins TRBV11-2 to TRBJ1-6, with D maybe TRBD1 (5 bases). Germline lookup yields CDR1 SGHAT and CDR2 FQNNGV. The CDR3 totals 17 residues. With 1 base removed from V and 0 bases from J, the gap between germline ends came to 10 bases. This CDR3 is CASSLGAGSSYNSPLHF. In DNA, the CDR3 is TGTGCCAGCAGCTTAGGGGCAGGGAGCTCCTATAATTCACCCCTCCACTTT. The full variable domain, with the rest looked up from reference TRBV11-2 and TRBJ1-6, is EAGVAQSPRYKIIEKRQSVAFWCNPISGHATLYWYQQILGQGPKLLIQFQNNGVVDDSQLPKDRFSAERLKGVDSTLKIQPAKLEDSAVYLCASSLGAGSSYNSPLHFGNGTRLTVT.

V gene TRBV24-1 combines with J gene TRBJ1-2, with 7 bases matching TRBD1. With 7 bases clipped from V and 3 bases from J, the junction kept 4 bases outside the gene matches. Germline CDR1 is KGHDR and CDR2 is SFDVKD. This CDR3 region has 13 residues. Written as DNA, the CDR3 is TGTGCCACCAGAGGGGACAGAGACTATGGCTACACCTTC. Translated, it gives CATRGDRDYGYTF.

This chain uses TRBV20-1 with TRBJ1-2; no clear D gene. The CDR3 runs to 13 residues. Trimming left V 1 base short and J 4 bases short, with 10 bases between. Germline-derived CDR1 and CDR2 are DFQATT and SNEGSKA (reference sequence). Here the CDR3 DNA reads TGCAGTGCTAGAGCCCTACTGGGCTATGGCTACACCTTC. Translated: CSARALLGYGYTF.

Concerning this clonotype: As the CDR3 is not closed by the conserved phenylalanine or tryptophan, this likely results from a read error. No DNA is shown, since the ends of the CDR3 on it are uncertain; the CDR3 is the one TCRdb lists. The CDR3 region is CSAPLSSRDFGNEQCL. The rearrangement uses TRBV20-1 and TRBJ2-7; TRBD2 is the table's D call and was not checked against the DNA. Both ends counted, the CDR3 spans 16 residues. Looked up from germline, CDR1 is DFQATT and CDR2 is SNEGSKA (reference sequence).